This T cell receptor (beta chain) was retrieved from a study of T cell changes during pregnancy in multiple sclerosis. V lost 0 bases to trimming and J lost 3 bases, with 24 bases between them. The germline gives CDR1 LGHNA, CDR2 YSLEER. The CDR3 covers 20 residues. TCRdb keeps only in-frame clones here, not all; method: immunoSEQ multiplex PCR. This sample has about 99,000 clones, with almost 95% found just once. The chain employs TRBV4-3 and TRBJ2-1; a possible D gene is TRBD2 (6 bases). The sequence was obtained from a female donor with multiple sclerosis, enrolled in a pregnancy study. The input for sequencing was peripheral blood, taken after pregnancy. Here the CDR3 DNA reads TGCGCCAGCAGCCAAGATCTCCCTCTTAATCTAGCGTCATTCTACAATGAGCAGTTCTTC. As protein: CASSQDLPLNLASFYNEQFF.